This T cell receptor beta chain came from a study of blood T cell repertoires in COVID-19. Study in general: In each case, the material was cDNA or gDNA derived from T cells, B-cell-depleted T cells, or PBMCs.

The germline CDR1 and CDR2 sequences are LNHDA and SQIVND (reference sequence). J was trimmed by 0 bases and V by 2 bases; bases with no gene match: 8. The CDR3 extends over 18 amino acids. Clones were read by immunoSEQ multiplex PCR, and TCRdb kept only the in-frame ones, dropping some. This sample has 450,000 to 500,000 clones; 70% to 90% occur once, and the top ten carry roughly 3.2%. This sequence originates from a human donor in a cohort sampled during active COVID-19. This sequence joins TRBV19 and TRBJ1-4; 8 bases fit TRBD1. Sequenced material: peripheral blood. CDR3 DNA: TGTGCCAGTAGTATACCGACAGGGGTAGTCGCAACTAATGAAAAACTGTTTTTT. Translated, it gives CASSIPTGVVATNEKLFF.